This T cell receptor beta chain was identified in a study of cytomegalovirus exposure and HLA in healthy donors. This CDR3 contains 16 residues. V dropped 4 bases and J dropped 2; count of bases not matched to a gene: 7. The V gene's germline CDR1 is SGHTA and CDR2 FQGNSA. Those who donated were healthy bone marrow donors. PCR involved 60 Vbeta and 13 Jbeta primers. The repertoire was sequenced with immunoSEQ multiplex PCR; TCRdb's copy has only in-frame clones and lacks some. The sample holds under 200,000 clones, more than 65% seen once. The specimen sequenced was PBMCs. The origin of this receptor is a woman aged 40 to 50 in good health and CMV-seropositive. The chain employs TRBV7-2 and TRBJ2-2; 7 bases agree with TRBD1. Here the CDR3 reads CASSSQGQLNTGELFF. DNA of the CDR3: TGTGCCAGCAGCTCCCAGGGACAGCTCAACACCGGGGAGCTGTTTTTT.